These T cell receptor beta chains were read from a single sample in a study of glioma-infiltrating T cells after dendritic cell vaccination. Assay: immunoSEQ multiplex PCR; the TCRdb copy retains only in-frame clones and omits some. The top ten hold 9.5% to 13% of the sample, which has approximately 62,000 clones, around nine tenths seen once. The specimen was blood, collected after dendritic cell vaccination. The receptors were sampled from a human donor with glioblastoma. CDR3s include the opening cysteine and the closing phenylalanine or tryptophan. The D gene is left open where the match is weak. Part of the rows lack a size; the others show once, few, many or a class for expanded clones.

j_gene	d_gene	v_gene	abundance	CDR3nt	CDR3aa
TRBJ1-5	.	TRBV19	.	TGTGCCAGTCGGGGGGACGGCAATCAGCCCCAGCATTTT	CASRGDGNQPQHF
TRBJ1-2	.	TRBV7-2	.	TGTGCCAGCAGCACCGGAACCCGACAGACTAACTATGGCTACACCTTC	CASSTGTRQTNYGYTF
TRBJ2-7	TRBD1	TRBV7-9	.	TGTGCCAGCAGCTTAGCTGCAGGGGGACACAAGTCCTACGAGCAGTACTTC	CASSLAAGGHKSYEQYF
TRBJ1-1	.	TRBV5-1	.	TGCGCCAGCAGCGTACAGGGGAACACTGAAGCTTTCTTT	CASSVQGNTEAFF
TRBJ2-7	TRBD1	TRBV7-6	.	TGTGCCAGCAGCTTAAAACCCCCGGGACAGGGGACCTACGAGCAGTACTTC	CASSLKPPGQGTYEQYF
TRBJ2-2	.	TRBV12-5	few	TGTGCTAGTGGTTCACAGGTGGGGTCCGGGGAGCTGTTTTTT	CASGSQVGSGELFF
TRBJ2-5	.	TRBV4-1	.	TGCGCCAGCAGCCCCCTGTCCCAAGAGACCCAGTACTTC	CASSPLSQETQYF
TRBJ1-2	TRBD1	TRBV7-2	.	TGTGCCAGCAGCATAATCCGGGGACAGGGTTATGGCTACACCTTC	CASSIIRGQGYGYTF
TRBJ1-5	TRBD1	TRBV10-3	.	TGTGCCATCAATGACAGGGCCAATCAGCCCCAGCATTTT	CAINDRANQPQHF
TRBJ1-5	.	TRBV11-2	.	TGTGCCAGCAGCTTAGGGGGTCTGGGAGCGCCCCAGCATTTT	CASSLGGLGAPQHF
TRBJ1-2	TRBD1	TRBV14	.	TGTGCCAGCAGCCAGGGGACAGCTTATGGCTACACCTTC	CASSQGTAYGYTF
TRBJ1-5	.	TRBV5-1	.	TGCGCCAGCAGTTCCGGGGAGGGCAGCAATCAGCCCCAGCATTTT	CASSSGEGSNQPQHF
TRBJ1-1	.	TRBV7-2	.	TGTGCCAGCAGCTCATGGACAGAGAACACTGAAGCTTTCTTT	CASSSWTENTEAFF
TRBJ2-7	TRBD2	TRBV7-2	.	TGTGCCAGCAGCTTAGAGTTGGGGCGGGGGGGCCTGAACGAGCAGTACTTC	CASSLELGRGGLNEQYF
TRBJ1-3	.	TRBV11-2	few	TGTGCCAGCAGCTTAGATGGCCAGGGGTATGGAAACACCATATATTTT	CASSLDGQGYGNTIYF
TRBJ2-2	TRBD2	TRBV11-3	.	TGTGCCAGCAGCGCCCGACTAGCGGGAGGGCCATGGAACACCGGGGAGCTGTTTTTT	CASSARLAGGPWNTGELFF
TRBJ1-2	TRBD1	TRBV5-4	.	TGTGCCAGCAGCTTGGAAGTGTTTCAAGGACAGGGGGGCTATGGCTACACCTTC	CASSLEVFQGQGGYGYTF
TRBJ1-5	.	TRBV6-4	.	TGTGCCAGATCCCCTAGAAAAAATGAGGTGGAGTCAGGCAATCAGCCCCAGCATTTT	CARSPRKNEVESGNQPQHF
TRBJ2-2	TRBD1	TRBV11-3	.	TGTGCCAGCAGCCCACGGGACAGGGGGCGTTCCGGGGAGCTGTTTTTT	CASSPRDRGRSGELFF
TRBJ2-1	TRBD1	TRBV27	.	TGTGCCACCGCCTCCCGGGACAGGCTTTTCAATGAGCAGTTCTTC	CATASRDRLFNEQFF
TRBJ2-3	.	TRBV10-1	.	TGCGCCAGCAGTTCCAGACAAACTAGCACAGATACGCAGTATTTT	CASSSRQTSTDTQYF
TRBJ1-1	.	TRBV9	.	TGTGCCAGCAGCGTAGCTACGACAGACCCGTCTGACACTGAAGCTTTCTTT	CASSVATTDPSDTEAFF
TRBJ2-7	TRBD2	TRBV7-2	.	TGTGCCAGCAGCTTAGTCCTAGCGGGAGGCTACGAGCAGTACTTC	CASSLVLAGGYEQYF
TRBJ2-6	.	TRBV19	.	TGTGCCAGTACCTATTCTGGGGCCAACGTCCTGACTTTC	CASTYSGANVLTF
TRBJ2-7	TRBD1	TRBV5-5	.	TGTGCCAGCAGCCTCCGTCCCGGGACAGGGAACGAGCAGTACTTC	CASSLRPGTGNEQYF
TRBJ2-7	TRBD1	TRBV10-1	.	TGCGCCAGCAGCTCCGGGACAGGGGGCTCCGAGCAGTACTTC	CASSSGTGGSEQYF
TRBJ1-2	.	TRBV29-1	few	TGCAGCGTCGAAGGGACACCAGCTAACTATGGCTACACCTTC	CSVEGTPANYGYTF
TRBJ2-2	.	TRBV5-1	.	TGCGCCAGCAGCTTGGCCCTTAGCGGAAGAGATACCGGGGAGCTGTTTTTT	CASSLALSGRDTGELFF
TRBJ1-2	.	TRBV6-5	.	.	CASSSSGHILGYTF
TRBJ1-2	.	TRBV2	.	TGTGCCAGCAAGATCGGGGCTAACTATGGCTACACCTTC	CASKIGANYGYTF
TRBJ2-5	.	TRBV11-2	.	TGTGCCAGCAGCTTTGAGGGCTCAACTAGCAGTATGGAGACCCAGTACTTC	CASSFEGSTSSMETQYF
TRBJ2-7	.	TRBV5-4	.	TGTGCCAGCAGCCCTAGCTCCTACGAGCAGTACTTC	CASSPSSYEQYF
TRBJ2-6	.	TRBV5-5	.	TGTGCCAGCAGCTTGCTTAGCTCTGGGGCCAACGTCCTGACTTTC	CASSLLSSGANVLTF
TRBJ2-7	TRBD2	TRBV5-6	.	TGTGCCAGCAGCCCGGGACTAGCGGGACTCTACGAGCAGTACTTC	CASSPGLAGLYEQYF
TRBJ1-1	.	TRBV6-1	.	TGTGCCAGCAGTGAAGTAGGGGACACTGAAGCTTTCTTT	CASSEVGDTEAFF
TRBJ1-5	TRBD1	TRBV5-5	once	TGTGCCAGCAGCTTGGCAGGGGGCAGCAATCAGCCCCAGCATTTT	CASSLAGGSNQPQHF
TRBJ2-5	TRBD1	TRBV14	once	TGTGCCAGCAGCAGAGGGGGCGGGGAGACCCAGTACTTC	CASSRGGGETQYF
TRBJ2-7	.	TRBV6-5	.	TGTGCCAGCAGTTTACAGGGCAAAACAGCCTACGAGCAGTACTTC	CASSLQGKTAYEQYF